This TCR beta chain came from a study of blood T cell repertoires in COVID-19. CDR3 length equals 16 residues. CDR1 is SGHAT, CDR2 FQNNGV, per germline. The V gene end was trimmed by 3 bases and the J gene end by 7 bases; junction bases not matched to a gene: 8. Libraries were prepared by immunoSEQ multiplex PCR; TCRdb keeps only in-frame clonotypes and omits some of them. The data show around 330,000 clones, with roughly 90% seen just once and approximately 5% held by the top ten. The TCR was taken from a man in his 60s who had recovered from COVID-19. The rearrangement uses TRBV11-2 and TRBJ2-1, with TRBD2 identical over 11 bases. Sequences were obtained from PBMCs or T cells enriched from blood (not recorded which). The CDR3 DNA reads TGTGCCAGCAGCTTTATAGCGGGAGGGACTGGGAATGAGCAGTTCTTC. It is translated as CASSFIAGGTGNEQFF. Variable domain in full (rest from reference TRBV11-2 and TRBJ2-1): EAGVAQSPRYKIIEKRQSVAFWCNPISGHATLYWYQQILGQGPKLLIQFQNNGVVDDSQLPKDRFSAERLKGVDSTLKIQPAKLEDSAVYLCASSFIAGGTGNEQFFGPGTRLTVL.